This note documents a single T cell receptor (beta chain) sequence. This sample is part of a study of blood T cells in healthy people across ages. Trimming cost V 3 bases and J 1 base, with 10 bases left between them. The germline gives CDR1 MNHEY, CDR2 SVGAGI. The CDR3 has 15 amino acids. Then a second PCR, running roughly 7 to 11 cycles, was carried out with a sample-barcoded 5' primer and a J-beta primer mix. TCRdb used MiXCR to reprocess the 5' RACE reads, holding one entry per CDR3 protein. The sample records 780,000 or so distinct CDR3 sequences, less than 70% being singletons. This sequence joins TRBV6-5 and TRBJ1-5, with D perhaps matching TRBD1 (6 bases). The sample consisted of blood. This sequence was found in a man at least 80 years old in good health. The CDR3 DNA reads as TGTGCCAGCAGTTATCGGACAGACAGCAATCAGCCCCAGCATTTT. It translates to CASSYRTDSNQPQHF.